The present T cell receptor beta chain was sequenced within a study of T cell responses to AZD1222 COVID-19 vaccine. Findings and caveats of the study: The study identified only a handful of AZD1222 recipients as seropositive at baseline. Spike-specific TCR breadth and depth grew following two AZD1222 doses. Clonal diversity was possibly underestimated, and the donors were mostly white British, with more females.

Pooling was applied to second doses at about 4 or about 12 weeks. About this clone itself: No antigen is known for it.

Profiling relied on immunoSEQ multiplex PCR, and the TCRdb table lists in-frame clones only, not all of them. The table records tens of thousands of clones, approximately 85% of them present only once. The J segment lost 10 bases and the V segment lost 4 bases, leaving 8 bases of the junction unmatched. Germline V lookup: CDR1 SGDLS, CDR2 YYNGEE. This CDR3 has 15 residues. The sequence was collected from an adult who received the AZD1222 COVID-19 vaccine. This chain uses TRBV9 with TRBJ1-6, with 10 bases that match TRBD1. Here the sequenced sample was peripheral blood, taken 28 days after the second AZD1222 dose. The DNA for the CDR3 is TGTGCCAGCAGCATCCGGGACAGGGGTGGCTCACCCCTCCACTTT. It yields the protein CASSIRDRGGSPLHF.